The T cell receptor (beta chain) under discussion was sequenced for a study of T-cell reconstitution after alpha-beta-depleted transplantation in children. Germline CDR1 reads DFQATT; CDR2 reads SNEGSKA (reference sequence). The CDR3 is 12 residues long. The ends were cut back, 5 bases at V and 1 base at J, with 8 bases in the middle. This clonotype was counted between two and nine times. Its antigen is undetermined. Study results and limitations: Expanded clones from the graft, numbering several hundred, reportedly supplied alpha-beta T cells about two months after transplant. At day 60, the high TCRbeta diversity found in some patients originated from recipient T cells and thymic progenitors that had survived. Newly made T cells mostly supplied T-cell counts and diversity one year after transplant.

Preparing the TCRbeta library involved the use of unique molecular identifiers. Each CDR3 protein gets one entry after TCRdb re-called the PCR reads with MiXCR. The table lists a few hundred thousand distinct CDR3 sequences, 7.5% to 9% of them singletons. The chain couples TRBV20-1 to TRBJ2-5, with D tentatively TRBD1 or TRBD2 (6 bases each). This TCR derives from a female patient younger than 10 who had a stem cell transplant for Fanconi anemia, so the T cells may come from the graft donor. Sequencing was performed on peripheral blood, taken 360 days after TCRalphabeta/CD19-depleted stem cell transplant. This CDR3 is CSAWGAQETQYF. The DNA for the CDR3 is TGCAGTGCTTGGGGGGCCCAAGAGACCCAGTACTTC.